A selection of T cell receptor beta chains follows, all from one sample in a study of vaccination effects on CD4 cells after COVID-19. What these receptors recognize is not known. Using immunoSEQ multiplex PCR, the repertoire was profiled, and TCRdb retains in-frame clones only, with some absent. This table has about 20,000 clones, over 65% appearing once. The sequencing here drew on CD4+ T cells from PBMCs cultured with a peptide pool, taken before COVID-19 vaccination. Receptors were obtained from a human donor who had a prior SARS-CoV-2 infection. Both conserved end residues are part of each CDR3. Fields, in order: V gene, CDR3 length, J gene, clone size, CDR3 protein. Only part of the rows carry a size: once, few, many, or a class if the clone is expanded.

V: TRBV11-2; length: 14; J: TRBJ2-4; size: .; CDR3: CASSLESAQDIQYF
V: TRBV7-2; length: 15; J: TRBJ1-2; size: once; CDR3: CASSRGEVGIYGYTF
V: TRBV14; length: 12; J: TRBJ2-7; size: .; CDR3: CASSPKGSRKYF
V: TRBV6-2/TRBV6-3; length: 15; J: TRBJ1-2; size: .; CDR3: CASSFFYRSGYGYTF
V: TRBV19; length: 11; J: TRBJ1-2; size: .; CDR3: CAGEDSGLYTF
V: TRBV29-1; length: 14; J: TRBJ2-1; size: once; CDR3: CSVEGRPNYNEQFF
V: TRBV7-2; length: 14; J: TRBJ1-1; size: .; CDR3: CASRERDGRTEAFF
V: TRBV4-3; length: 16; J: TRBJ1-2; size: .; CDR3: CASSREVPTGVYGYTF
V: TRBV7-8; length: 14; J: TRBJ2-3; size: .; CDR3: CASSRETSTDTQYF
V: TRBV27; length: 16; J: TRBJ2-5; size: .; CDR3: CASSSLHSGRRETQYF
V: TRBV2; length: 13; J: TRBJ2-3; size: few; CDR3: CASTFSDTDTQYF
V: TRBV27; length: 14; J: TRBJ1-5; size: .; CDR3: CASSSLRDNQPQHF
V: TRBV27; length: 14; J: TRBJ1-1; size: few; CDR3: CASRLIGPGAEAFF
V: TRBV12-3/TRBV12-4; length: 13; J: TRBJ1-1; size: .; CDR3: CASSPGTGAEAFF
V: TRBV27; length: 15; J: TRBJ2-5; size: .; CDR3: CASSLPPQGGETQYF
V: TRBV13; length: 16; J: TRBJ2-1; size: few; CDR3: CASSKRTSALRNEQFF
V: TRBV5-1; length: 21; J: TRBJ2-1; size: .; CDR3: CASSLGRGRSGWGQYYNEQFF
V: TRBV7-6; length: 16; J: TRBJ2-2; size: .; CDR3: CASSLVAGTNTGELFF
V: TRBV5-1; length: 13; J: TRBJ1-2; size: once; CDR3: CASSLTNGYGYTF
V: TRBV7-9; length: 12; J: TRBJ1-5; size: .; CDR3: CASSLRDQPQHF
V: TRBV2; length: 17; J: TRBJ2-3; size: .; CDR3: CASSLTLREGSTDTQYF
V: TRBV18; length: 13; J: TRBJ2-5; size: .; CDR3: CASSPPGQETQYF
V: TRBV5-1; length: 17; J: TRBJ2-3; size: .; CDR3: CASSFRLGTSGTDTQYF
V: TRBV3-1/TRBV3-2; length: 15; J: TRBJ1-2; size: once; CDR3: CASSQAGTELYGYTF
V: TRBV18; length: 15; J: TRBJ2-7; size: .; CDR3: CASSQAQGFRYEQYF
V: TRBV13; length: 14; J: TRBJ1-4; size: .; CDR3: CASSLLIEGQKLFF
V: TRBV7-9; length: 13; J: TRBJ2-2; size: once; CDR3: CASSFVVGGELFF
V: TRBV7-9; length: 16; J: TRBJ1-1; size: .; CDR3: CASSLIWGGRNTEAFF
V: TRBV6-5; length: 15; J: TRBJ2-1; size: .; CDR3: CASSRQTGSYNEQFF
V: TRBV29-1; length: 14; J: TRBJ1-1; size: .; CDR3: CSALAGQQNTEAFF
V: TRBV6-5; length: 15; J: TRBJ2-1; size: .; CDR3: CASGGGPSSYNEQFF
V: TRBV7-3; length: 13; J: TRBJ1-6; size: .; CDR3: CASSPEWGSPLHF
V: TRBV5-1; length: 18; J: TRBJ2-1; size: .; CDR3: CASSSLSGGPGSYNEQFF
V: TRBV20-1; length: 14; J: TRBJ2-7; size: .; CDR3: CSASVLDRDYEQYF
V: TRBV7-9; length: 13; J: TRBJ1-2; size: .; CDR3: CASSGGQGKGYTF
V: TRBV2; length: 15; J: TRBJ1-6; size: few; CDR3: CASSWNQGRNSPLHF
V: TRBV6-1; length: 16; J: TRBJ2-2; size: .; CDR3: CASSEDPLGLDGELFF
V: TRBV7-9; length: 14; J: TRBJ1-1; size: few; CDR3: CASSFLGGNTEAFF
V: TRBV27; length: 13; J: TRBJ2-5; size: .; CDR3: CASSLAFQETQYF
V: TRBV2; length: 13; J: TRBJ2-7; size: .; CDR3: CASKPARSYEQYF
V: TRBV10-3; length: 15; J: TRBJ2-1; size: once; CDR3: CAIRATRDSYNEQFF
V: TRBV15; length: 15; J: TRBJ2-1; size: .; CDR3: CATSSWTRGDNEQFF
V: TRBV3-1/TRBV3-2; length: 15; J: TRBJ2-5; size: .; CDR3: CASSPGLAGEETQYF
V: TRBV7-9; length: 13; J: TRBJ1-6; size: few; CDR3: CASSLEVGSPLHF
V: TRBV7-2; length: 17; J: TRBJ1-6; size: few; CDR3: CASSLVLGSSYNSPLHF
V: TRBV9; length: 15; J: TRBJ1-1; size: few; CDR3: CASSVPSGLNTEAFF
V: TRBV19; length: 13; J: TRBJ1-5; size: few; CDR3: CASSIMGSQPQHF
V: TRBV27; length: 12; J: TRBJ1-2; size: .; CDR3: CASSSGVYGYTF
V: TRBV6-5; length: 13; J: TRBJ2-2; size: few; CDR3: CASRIASTGELFF
V: TRBV5-1; length: 16; J: TRBJ1-4; size: .; CDR3: CASSLFTWNPNEKLFF
V: TRBV29-1; length: 14; J: TRBJ2-3; size: once; CDR3: CSVTRDRSTDTQYF
V: TRBV2; length: 13; J: TRBJ2-1; size: .; CDR3: CASMPGAYNEQFF
V: TRBV19; length: 14; J: TRBJ2-2; size: .; CDR3: CASKRDRVAGELFF
V: TRBV2; length: 11; J: TRBJ1-2; size: .; CDR3: CASSQIYGYTF
V: TRBV9; length: 14; J: TRBJ2-7; size: few; CDR3: CASSVDSDLSEQYF
V: TRBV2; length: 13; J: TRBJ2-5; size: .; CDR3: CASSEYERETQYF
V: TRBV19; length: 17; J: TRBJ1-1; size: .; CDR3: CASSIARRGTGNTEAFF
V: TRBV20-1; length: 11; J: TRBJ1-2; size: .; CDR3: CSAYTNYGYTF
V: TRBV19; length: 13; J: TRBJ1-6; size: .; CDR3: CASAGSYNSPLHF
V: TRBV11-3; length: 14; J: TRBJ2-7; size: .; CDR3: CASSLARNSYEQYF